These T cell receptor beta chains were read from a single sample in a study of technical replicates of blood from several donors. Profiling relied on immunoSEQ multiplex PCR, and the TCRdb table lists in-frame clones only, not all of them. The sample lists some 60,000 clones, around 92% occurring once. Sequencing used PBMCs. These receptors all come from a human donor in good health. Some clones in this sample may be carry-over from other donors' samples. CDR3s leave out the opening cysteine and the closing phenylalanine or tryptophan. Fields, in order: J gene, V gene, CDR3 protein.

J gene: TRBJ2-2; V gene: TRBV7-2; CDR3 protein: ASSSMVTSWGELF
J gene: TRBJ2-7; V gene: TRBV27; CDR3 protein: ASSRWDSYEQY
J gene: TRBJ2-1; V gene: TRBV5-4; CDR3 protein: ASSEPGVKAYNEQF
J gene: TRBJ2-3; V gene: TRBV19; CDR3 protein: ASSSPGDRATDTQY
J gene: TRBJ2-5; V gene: TRBV7-9; CDR3 protein: ASSTNRQVRETQY
J gene: TRBJ1-2; V gene: TRBV2; CDR3 protein: ASSNDRGSIFYT
J gene: TRBJ2-2; V gene: TRBV27; CDR3 protein: ASSAREKAGGQAGELF
J gene: TRBJ1-1; V gene: TRBV7-9; CDR3 protein: ASSLVWGMNTEAF
J gene: TRBJ2-3; V gene: TRBV29-1; CDR3 protein: SVTDRSDTQY
J gene: TRBJ2-1; V gene: TRBV9; CDR3 protein: ASSPQTGTLGEQF
J gene: TRBJ2-7; V gene: TRBV5-6; CDR3 protein: ASLRLAGAIGDHEQY
J gene: TRBJ2-7; V gene: TRBV12-5; CDR3 protein: ASGPTGQIRNEQY
J gene: TRBJ2-2; V gene: TRBV4-3; CDR3 protein: ASSQDGAGGPFNTGELF
J gene: TRBJ1-1; V gene: TRBV29-1; CDR3 protein: SVGSGIMNTEAF
J gene: TRBJ2-3; V gene: TRBV11-2; CDR3 protein: ASSPEGARGDTQY
J gene: TRBJ2-5; V gene: TRBV5-1; CDR3 protein: ASSSEKAQY
J gene: TRBJ2-5; V gene: TRBV7-3; CDR3 protein: ASSLGGTMRGGRETQY
J gene: TRBJ1-1; V gene: TRBV9; CDR3 protein: ASSGQMNTEAF
J gene: TRBJ2-3; V gene: TRBV7-8; CDR3 protein: ASSVRREDTQY
J gene: TRBJ1-6; V gene: TRBV9; CDR3 protein: ASSVQTFNSPLH
J gene: TRBJ1-2; V gene: TRBV4-1; CDR3 protein: ASSQDWLAGVDYGYT
J gene: TRBJ1-1; V gene: TRBV5-1; CDR3 protein: ASSLDRGTEAF
J gene: TRBJ2-3; V gene: TRBV5-1; CDR3 protein: ASIKGQGSTDTQY
J gene: TRBJ2-5; V gene: TRBV7-8; CDR3 protein: ASSLQTGGMETQY
J gene: TRBJ2-3; V gene: TRBV4-3; CDR3 protein: ASSQEPAGMSDTQY
J gene: TRBJ2-1; V gene: TRBV9; CDR3 protein: ASSVWGQGESYNEQF
J gene: TRBJ2-5; V gene: TRBV6-5; CDR3 protein: ASMSRAGGSETQY
J gene: TRBJ2-5; V gene: TRBV6-6; CDR3 protein: ASSYSIEAGQETQY
J gene: TRBJ1-2; V gene: TRBV4-3; CDR3 protein: ASSQDRGSLYGYT
J gene: TRBJ1-5; V gene: TRBV12-5; CDR3 protein: ASGQTGVRNQPQH
J gene: TRBJ2-7; V gene: TRBV7-9; CDR3 protein: ASSISTGLFAEQY
J gene: TRBJ1-1; V gene: TRBV18; CDR3 protein: ASSPGTGGGTEAF
J gene: TRBJ1-1; V gene: TRBV23-1; CDR3 protein: ASSQSGTGGAEWSAF
J gene: TRBJ2-7; V gene: TRBV7-8; CDR3 protein: ASTWGTGAYEQY
J gene: TRBJ1-5; V gene: TRBV5-8; CDR3 protein: ASSPLPVSNQPQH
J gene: TRBJ2-5; V gene: TRBV7-6; CDR3 protein: ASSLRSREGMETQY
J gene: TRBJ2-7; V gene: TRBV5-5; CDR3 protein: ASSLAGRGINEQY
J gene: TRBJ1-2; V gene: TRBV10-3; CDR3 protein: AISEGTGVYGYT
J gene: TRBJ2-1; V gene: TRBV9; CDR3 protein: ASSVTSGEGERQF
J gene: TRBJ1-1; V gene: TRBV6-5; CDR3 protein: ASSRVQGADTEAF
J gene: TRBJ2-7; V gene: TRBV9; CDR3 protein: ASSPGHSGSYEQY
J gene: TRBJ2-7; V gene: TRBV29-1; CDR3 protein: SVAGAAYEQY
J gene: TRBJ2-6; V gene: TRBV7-9; CDR3 protein: ASSAMWSGANVLT
J gene: TRBJ1-1; V gene: TRBV9; CDR3 protein: ASSPRDRGGTEAF
J gene: TRBJ2-6; V gene: TRBV9; CDR3 protein: ASSPLGGQGVVGANVLT
J gene: TRBJ1-1; V gene: TRBV30; CDR3 protein: AWSAKTGRGRDTEAF
J gene: TRBJ1-4; V gene: TRBV6-1; CDR3 protein: ASRTGATNEKLF
J gene: TRBJ2-7; V gene: TRBV13; CDR3 protein: ASSPRGGSYEQY
J gene: TRBJ1-2; V gene: TRBV4-3; CDR3 protein: ASSQDPTGNYGYT
J gene: TRBJ1-2; V gene: TRBV30; CDR3 protein: AWSWGGKYGYT
J gene: TRBJ2-2; V gene: TRBV2; CDR3 protein: ASSQGASTGELF
J gene: TRBJ1-2; V gene: TRBV7-8; CDR3 protein: ASSLALGEGYT
J gene: TRBJ1-3; V gene: TRBV5-6; CDR3 protein: ASSLGRGNSGNTIY
J gene: TRBJ2-3; V gene: TRBV6-6; CDR3 protein: ASNDRRERGDTQY
J gene: TRBJ1-4; V gene: TRBV15; CDR3 protein: ATRQGELVREKLF
J gene: TRBJ1-6; V gene: TRBV5-1; CDR3 protein: ASSPPGQTNSPLH
J gene: TRBJ2-1; V gene: TRBV30; CDR3 protein: AGWTHHNEQF
J gene: TRBJ2-3; V gene: TRBV9; CDR3 protein: ASSPLGVAGVDTQY
J gene: TRBJ2-2; V gene: TRBV4-2; CDR3 protein: ASSQVTNTGELF
J gene: TRBJ1-2; V gene: TRBV18; CDR3 protein: ASSPPENRGYGYT